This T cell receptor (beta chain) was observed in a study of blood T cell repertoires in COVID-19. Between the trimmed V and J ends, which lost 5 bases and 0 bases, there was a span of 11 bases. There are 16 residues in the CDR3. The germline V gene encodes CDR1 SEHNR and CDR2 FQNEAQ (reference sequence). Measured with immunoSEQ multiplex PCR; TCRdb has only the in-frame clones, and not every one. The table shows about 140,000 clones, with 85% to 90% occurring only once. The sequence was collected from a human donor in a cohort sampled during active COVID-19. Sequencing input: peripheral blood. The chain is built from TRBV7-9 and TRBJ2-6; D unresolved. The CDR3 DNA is TGTGCCAGCAGCCCCCGTCTGGCCTCTGGGGCCAACGTCCTGACTTTC. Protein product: CASSPRLASGANVLTF.